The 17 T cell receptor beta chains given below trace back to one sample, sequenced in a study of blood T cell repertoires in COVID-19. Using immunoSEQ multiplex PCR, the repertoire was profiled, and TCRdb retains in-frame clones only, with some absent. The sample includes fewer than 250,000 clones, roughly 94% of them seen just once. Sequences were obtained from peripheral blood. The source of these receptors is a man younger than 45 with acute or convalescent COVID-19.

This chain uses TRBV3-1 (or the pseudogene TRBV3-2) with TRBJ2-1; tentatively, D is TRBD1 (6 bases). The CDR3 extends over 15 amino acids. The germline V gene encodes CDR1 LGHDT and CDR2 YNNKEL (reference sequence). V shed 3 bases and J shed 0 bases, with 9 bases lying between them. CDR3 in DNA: TGTGCCAGCAGCCAGGGACACATCTCCTACAATGAGCAGTTCTTC. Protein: CASSQGHISYNEQFF.

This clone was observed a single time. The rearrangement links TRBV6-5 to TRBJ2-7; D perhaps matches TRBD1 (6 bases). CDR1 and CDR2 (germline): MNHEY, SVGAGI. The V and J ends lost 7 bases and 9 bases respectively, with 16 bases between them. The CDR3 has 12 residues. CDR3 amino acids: CASNLQGHSQYF. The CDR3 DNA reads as TGTGCCAGCAACCTACAGGGTCACTCGCAGTACTTC.

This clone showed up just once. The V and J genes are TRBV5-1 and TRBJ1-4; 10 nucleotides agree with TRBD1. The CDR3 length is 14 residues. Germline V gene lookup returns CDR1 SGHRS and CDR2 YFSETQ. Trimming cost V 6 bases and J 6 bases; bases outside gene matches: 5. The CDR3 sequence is CASKAGTGDEKLFF. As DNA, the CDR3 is TGCGCCAGCAAAGCCGGGACAGGGGATGAAAAACTGTTTTTT.

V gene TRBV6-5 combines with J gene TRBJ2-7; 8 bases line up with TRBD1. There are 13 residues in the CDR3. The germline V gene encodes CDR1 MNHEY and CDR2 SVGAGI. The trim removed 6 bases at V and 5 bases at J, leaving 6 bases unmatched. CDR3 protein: CASSPGTGHEQYF. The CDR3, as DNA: TGTGCCAGCAGCCCCGGGACAGGCCACGAGCAGTACTTC.

This chain's CDR3 is CASSEALEGKLFF. The CDR3 nucleotides read TGTGCCAGCAGTGAAGCGCTGGAGGGAAAACTGTTTTTT. V and J are TRBV6-1 and TRBJ1-4, with D unclear. In germline, CDR1 is MNHNS, CDR2 SASEGT. The CDR3 is made up of 13 amino acids. Trimming took off 0 bases at V and 10 bases at J, with 9 bases between the two ends.

CDR3 coding DNA: TGTGCCAGCAGCTTAGGCCAGGGTGGCTCACCCCTCCACTTT. This gives the protein CASSLGQGGSPLHF. The chain couples TRBV7-8 to TRBJ1-6; maybe TRBD1 (5 bases). Looked up from germline, CDR1 is SGHVS and CDR2 is FQNEAQ. CDR3 length: 14 amino acids. V shed 1 base and J shed 10 bases, with 11 bases lying between them.

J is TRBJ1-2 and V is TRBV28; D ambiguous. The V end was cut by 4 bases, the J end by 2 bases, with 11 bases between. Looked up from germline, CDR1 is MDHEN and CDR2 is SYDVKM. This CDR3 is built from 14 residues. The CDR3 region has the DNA TGTGCCAGCAGTTCCGGCGGACTGAACTATGGCTACACCTTC. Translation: CASSSGGLNYGYTF.

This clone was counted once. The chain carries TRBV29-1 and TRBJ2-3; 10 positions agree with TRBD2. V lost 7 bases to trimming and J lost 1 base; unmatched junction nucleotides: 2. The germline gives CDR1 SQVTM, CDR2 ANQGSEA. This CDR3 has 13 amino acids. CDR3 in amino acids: CSAGTSGTDTQYF. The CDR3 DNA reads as TGCAGCGCCGGGACTAGCGGCACAGATACGCAGTATTTT.

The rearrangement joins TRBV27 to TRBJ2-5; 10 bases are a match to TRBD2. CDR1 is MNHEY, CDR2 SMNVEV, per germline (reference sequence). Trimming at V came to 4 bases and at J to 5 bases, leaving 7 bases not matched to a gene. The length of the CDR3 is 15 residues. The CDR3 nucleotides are TGTGCCAGCAGTTACCTCAGCGGGGGGGCCGAGACCCAGTACTTC. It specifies CASSYLSGGAETQYF.

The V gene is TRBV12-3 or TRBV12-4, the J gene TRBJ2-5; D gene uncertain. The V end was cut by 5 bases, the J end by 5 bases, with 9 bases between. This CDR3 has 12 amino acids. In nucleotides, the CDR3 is TGTGCCAGCAGTCCTCGTCGGGAGACCCAGTACTTC. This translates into CASSPRRETQYF.

CDR3 loop: CASSQGGVGEQYF. CDR3 in DNA: TGTGCCAGCAGCCAGGGGGGGGTAGGAGAGCAGTACTTC. The V and J genes are TRBV3-1 (or the pseudogene TRBV3-2) and TRBJ2-7; 7 bases match TRBD2. The J segment lost 7 bases and the V segment lost 3 bases, leaving 6 bases of the junction unmatched. This CDR3 region has 13 residues. CDR1 and CDR2 from the germline V gene are LGHDT and YNNKEL (reference sequence).

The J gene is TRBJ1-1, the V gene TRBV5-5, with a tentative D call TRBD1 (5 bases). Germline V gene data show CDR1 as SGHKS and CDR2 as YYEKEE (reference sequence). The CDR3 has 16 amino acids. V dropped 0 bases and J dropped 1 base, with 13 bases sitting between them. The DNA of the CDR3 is TGTGCCAGCAGCTTGGCGTATAGGGGCGCGAACACTGAAGCTTTCTTT. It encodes CASSLAYRGANTEAFF.

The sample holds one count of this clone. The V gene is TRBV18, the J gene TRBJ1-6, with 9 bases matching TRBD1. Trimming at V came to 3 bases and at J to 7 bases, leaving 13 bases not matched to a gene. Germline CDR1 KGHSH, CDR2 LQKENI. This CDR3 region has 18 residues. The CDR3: CASSPYFLDRGSNSPLHF. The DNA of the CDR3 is TGTGCCAGCTCACCCTACTTTCTTGACAGGGGGTCAAATTCACCCCTCCACTTT.

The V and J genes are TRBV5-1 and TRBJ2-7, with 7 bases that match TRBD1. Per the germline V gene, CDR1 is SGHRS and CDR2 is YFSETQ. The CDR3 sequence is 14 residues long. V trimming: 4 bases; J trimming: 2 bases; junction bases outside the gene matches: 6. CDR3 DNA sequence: TGCGCCAGCAGCCGTGACAGGGCAACCTACGAGCAGTACTTC. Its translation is CASSRDRATYEQYF. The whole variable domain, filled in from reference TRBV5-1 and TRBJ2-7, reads KAGVTQTPRYLIKTRGQQVTLSCSPISGHRSVSWYQQTPGQGLQFLFEYFSETQRNKGNFPGRFSGRQFSNSRSEMNVSTLELGDSALYLCASSRDRATYEQYFGPGTRLTVT.

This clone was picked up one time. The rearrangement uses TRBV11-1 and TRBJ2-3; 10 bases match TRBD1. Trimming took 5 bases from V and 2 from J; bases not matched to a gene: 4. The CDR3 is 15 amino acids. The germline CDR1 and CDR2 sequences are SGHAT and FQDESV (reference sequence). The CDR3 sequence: CASSRQGAPTDTQYF. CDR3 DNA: TGTGCCAGCAGCCGACAGGGGGCGCCCACAGATACGCAGTATTTT.

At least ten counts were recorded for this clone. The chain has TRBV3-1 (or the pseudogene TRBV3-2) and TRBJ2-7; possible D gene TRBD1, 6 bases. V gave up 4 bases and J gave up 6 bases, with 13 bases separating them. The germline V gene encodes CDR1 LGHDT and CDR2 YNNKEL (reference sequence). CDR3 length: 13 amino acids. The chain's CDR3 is CASSLRGGGEQYF. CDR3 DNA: TGTGCCAGCAGCCTGCGAGGGGGTGGCGAGCAGTACTTC.

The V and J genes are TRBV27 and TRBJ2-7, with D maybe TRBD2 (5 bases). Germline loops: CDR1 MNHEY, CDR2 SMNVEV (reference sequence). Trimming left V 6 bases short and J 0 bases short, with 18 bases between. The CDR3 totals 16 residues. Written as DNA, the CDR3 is TGTGCCAGCAGAACTGGATGGACTGAGAGCTCCTACGAGCAGTACTTC. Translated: CASRTGWTESSYEQYF.